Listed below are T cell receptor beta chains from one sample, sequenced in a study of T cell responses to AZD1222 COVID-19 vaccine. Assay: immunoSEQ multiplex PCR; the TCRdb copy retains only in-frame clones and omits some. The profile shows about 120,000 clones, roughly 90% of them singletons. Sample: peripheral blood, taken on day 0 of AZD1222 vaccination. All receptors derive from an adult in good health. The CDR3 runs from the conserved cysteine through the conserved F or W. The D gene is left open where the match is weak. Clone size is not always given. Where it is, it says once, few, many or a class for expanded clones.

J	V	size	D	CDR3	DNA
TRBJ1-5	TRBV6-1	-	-	CASSEGRTYQPQHF	TGTGCCAGCAGTGAGGGGCGGACCTATCAGCCCCAGCATTTT
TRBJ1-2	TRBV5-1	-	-	CASRQNDNYGYTF	TGCGCCAGCCGACAGAATGACAACTACGGCTACACCTTC
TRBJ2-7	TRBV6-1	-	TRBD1	CASSDQDRLPYEQYF	TGTGCCAGCAGTGACCAGGACAGGTTACCCTACGAGCAGTACTTC
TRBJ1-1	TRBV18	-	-	CASSPPGGSLVKAFF	TGTGCCAGCTCACCCCCCGGGGGATCTCTAGTTAAAGCTTTCTTT
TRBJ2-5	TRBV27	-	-	CASSPPRGLAGQETQYF	TGTGCCAGCAGTCCCCCCAGGGGGCTAGCGGGGCAAGAGACCCAGTACTTC
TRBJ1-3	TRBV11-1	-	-	CASSLGGASGNTIYF	TGTGCCAGCAGCCTAGGTGGGGCGTCTGGAAACACCATATATTTT
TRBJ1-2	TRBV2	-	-	CASSVRTAGRGYTF	TGTGCCAGCAGTGTGAGGACAGCCGGACGGGGCTACACCTTC
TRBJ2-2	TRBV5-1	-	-	CASSFRDGNTGELFF	TGCGCCAGCAGCTTTCGGGACGGGAACACCGGGGAGCTGTTTTTT
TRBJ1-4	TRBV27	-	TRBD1	CASSLLPRGQGREKLFF	TGTGCCAGCAGTTTGTTGCCCCGCGGACAGGGAAGAGAAAAACTGTTTTTT
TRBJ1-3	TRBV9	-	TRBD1	CASSGIGTGTGGNTIYF	TGTGCCAGCAGCGGTATCGGGACAGGGACCGGTGGAAACACCATATATTTT
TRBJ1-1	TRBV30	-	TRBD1	CAWGNLDRDTEAFF	TGTGCCTGGGGGAATCTGGACAGGGACACTGAAGCTTTCTTT
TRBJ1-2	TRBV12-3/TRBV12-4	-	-	CASLVGRDGYTF	TGTGCCAGCCTGGTGGGAAGAGATGGCTACACCTTC
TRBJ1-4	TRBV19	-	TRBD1	CASSVRRDRGLFF	TGTGCCAGTAGTGTCCGCCGGGACAGGGGACTGTTTTTT
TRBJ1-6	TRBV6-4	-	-	CASRSTGGGSPLHF	TGTGCCAGCAGATCGACAGGTGGAGGTTCACCCCTCCACTTT
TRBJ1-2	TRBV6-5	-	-	CASGRDRTAGYTF	TGTGCCAGCGGACGGGATCGGACAGCCGGCTACACCTTC
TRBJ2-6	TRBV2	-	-	CASSEGQGDPNVLTF	TGTGCCAGCAGTGAAGGGCAGGGAGACCCCAACGTCCTGACTTTC
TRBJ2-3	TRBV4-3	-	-	CASSQEKLSTTDTQYF	TGCGCCAGCAGCCAAGAAAAACTTTCGACCACAGATACGCAGTATTTT
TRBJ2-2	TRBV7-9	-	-	CASSTRVSATGELFF	TGTGCCAGCAGCACCAGGGTATCGGCCACCGGGGAGCTGTTTTTT
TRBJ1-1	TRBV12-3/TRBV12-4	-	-	CASSLSGGEAFF	TGTGCCAGCAGTTTATCCGGGGGTGAAGCTTTCTTT
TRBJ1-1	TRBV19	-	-	CASSSRGMNTEAFF	TGTGCCAGTAGTAGCAGAGGTATGAACACTGAAGCTTTCTTT
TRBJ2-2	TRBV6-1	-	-	CASSEMFPGYREFAGELFF	TGTGCCAGCAGTGAAATGTTCCCAGGATATAGGGAGTTTGCCGGGGAGCTGTTTTTT
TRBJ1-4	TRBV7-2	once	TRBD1	CASSHGQGVATNEKLFF	TGTGCCAGCAGCCACGGGCAGGGGGTTGCAACTAATGAAAAACTGTTTTTT
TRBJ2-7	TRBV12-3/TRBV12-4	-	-	CASRRGGYEQYF	TGTGCCAGCAGGAGGGGCGGCTACGAGCAGTACTTC
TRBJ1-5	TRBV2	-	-	CASSPPGTYNQPQHF	TGTGCCAGCTCACCCCCCGGGACATACAATCAGCCCCAGCATTTT
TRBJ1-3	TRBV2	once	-	CASSEGPPVGNTIYF	TGTGCCAGCAGTGAAGGGCCCCCGGTAGGAAACACCATATATTTT
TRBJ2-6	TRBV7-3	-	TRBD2	CASSFIRGGRGANVLTF	TGTGCCAGCAGCTTCATACGCGGGGGAAGAGGGGCCAACGTCCTGACTTTC
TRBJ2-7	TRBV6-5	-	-	CASSYSIGDEQYF	TGTGCCAGCAGTTACTCGATTGGTGACGAGCAGTACTTC
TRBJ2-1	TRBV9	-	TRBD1	CASSPGTGNDNEQFF	TGTGCCAGCAGCCCCGGGACAGGGAATGACAATGAGCAGTTCTTC
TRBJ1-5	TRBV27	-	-	CASSSSGASNQPQHF	TGTGCCAGCAGTAGCTCAGGGGCTAGCAATCAGCCCCAGCATTTT
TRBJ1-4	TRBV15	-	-	CATQTGNEKLFF	TGTGCCACCCAGACAGGAAACGAAAAACTGTTTTTT
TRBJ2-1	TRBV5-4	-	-	CATNSQGENAYNEQFF	TGTGCCACAAACTCCCAAGGGGAGAACGCCTACAATGAGCAGTTCTTC
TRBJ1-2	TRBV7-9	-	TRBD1	CASSRDRDGGYTF	TGTGCCAGCAGCCGGGACAGGGACGGGGGCTACACCTTC
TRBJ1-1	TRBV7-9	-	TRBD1	CASSSTRTGETEAFF	TGTGCCAGCAGCTCAACCAGGACAGGGGAGACTGAAGCTTTCTTT